This entry is about one T cell receptor (beta chain). These data belong to a study of Tregs in tolerant kidney transplant recipients. V was clipped by 5 bases and J by 3 bases; unmatched bases: 7. This CDR3 comprises 14 residues. Germline lookup yields CDR1 SGHAT and CDR2 FQNNGV. Generated by immunoSEQ multiplex PCR, the TCRdb table keeps only in-frame clones and is missing some. The table records roughly 120,000 clones, 85% to 95% of them present only once. The chain has TRBV11-2 and TRBJ2-7; TRBD2 agrees at 7 bases. Sample: CD4+ T cells from blood. The sequence was obtained from a human donor in good health. The chain's CDR3 is CASSRNGGSYEQYF. For the CDR3, the DNA is TGTGCCAGCAGCCGAAACGGGGGGAGCTACGAGCAGTACTTC.